Following are 12 T cell receptor beta chains from one sample sequenced in a study of cytomegalovirus exposure and HLA in healthy donors. Both 60 Vbeta primers and 13 Jbeta primers went into the PCR. Sequencing was performed with immunoSEQ multiplex PCR; in TCRdb, only in-frame clones are kept and a portion is missing. The sample data list 100,000 to 150,000 clones. Sample: PBMCs. The source is a man aged 18 to 35 in good health and CMV-seronegative.

The chain uses TRBV19 and TRBJ2-7, with no clear D. Trimming shortened V by 0 bases and J by 2 bases, and 11 bases separated the two germline ends. In germline, CDR1 is LNHDA, CDR2 SQIVND (reference sequence). CDR3 length equals 15 residues. CDR3 nucleotide sequence: TGTGCCAGTAGTATAGATAGTGACGGAGCCTACGAGCAGTACTTC. Translation gives CASSIDSDGAYEQYF.

The gene calls are TRBV29-1 and TRBJ2-7, with D possibly TRBD1 on 6 matching bases. The germline V and J ends were trimmed by 6 bases and 7 bases, with 22 bases remaining between them. The CDR3 contains 14 residues. Germline CDR1 is SQVTM and CDR2 is ANQGSEA. CDR3 amino acids: CSVGFTGTLKEQYF. The CDR3 DNA reads as TGCAGCGTGGGATTTACCGGGACATTAAAAGAGCAGTACTTC.

The rearrangement joins TRBV5-4 to TRBJ2-5; the match to TRBD2 covers 10 bases. Germline CDR1 reads SGHNT; CDR2 reads YYREEE (reference sequence). J was trimmed by 5 bases and V by 4 bases; bases with no gene match: 11. The CDR3 is 16 residues long. The DNA for the CDR3 is TGTGCCAGCAGCCCCCAAGGGACTAGCGCCTCGGAGACCCAGTACTTC. As protein: CASSPQGTSASETQYF.

V is TRBV28 and J is TRBJ1-1; maybe TRBD1 (6 bases). V was shortened by 4 bases and J by 4 bases, with 13 bases between the two germline ends. CDR1 and CDR2 (germline): MDHEN, SYDVKM. CDR3 length equals 14 residues. In nucleotides, the CDR3 is TGTGCCAGCAGTTCGATACAGGGTAGCACTGAAGCTTTCTTT. It translates to CASSSIQGSTEAFF.

Worth noting for this clone: Other DNA sequences in this sample translate to the same CDR3. The V and J genes are TRBV9 and TRBJ1-3; D is undetermined. Germline assignment: CDR1 SGDLS and CDR2 YYNGEE. This CDR3 spans 14 amino acids. Deletions cut 0 bases from V and 2 bases from J, with 6 bases between. The CDR3 reads CASSVGGPGNTIYF. The CDR3 region has the DNA TGTGCCAGCAGCGTAGGTGGCCCTGGAAACACCATATATTTT.

V gene TRBV4-3 combines with J gene TRBJ1-1; 11 bases are shared with TRBD1. This CDR3 spans 14 amino acids. The V segment lost 3 bases and the J segment 11 bases; nucleotides outside the gene matches: 8. Germline values: CDR1 LGHNA, CDR2 YSLEER. This CDR3 reads CASSHGQGAALAFF. Here the CDR3 DNA reads TGCGCCAGCAGCCATGGACAGGGGGCCGCTTTGGCTTTCTTT.

Note on this clone: At one boundary the junction diverges from the germline segment, which might be a read error. The rearrangement joins TRBV7-7 to TRBJ2-1; 9 positions agree with TRBD2. CDR3 length: 18 amino acids. From germline, CDR1 is SSHAT and CDR2 FNYEAQ (reference sequence). The CDR3 spells CASSPKPGAGGSYNEQFF. The CDR3 nucleotides read TGTGCTAGCAGCCCGAAGCCCGGAGCGGGAGGAAGCTACAATGAGCAGTTCTTC.

This chain links TRBV10-3 with TRBJ1-1, with D hard to call. V was clipped by 11 bases and J by 1 base, with 11 bases between them. This CDR3 spans 12 amino acids. CDR1 is ENHRY, CDR2 SYGVKD, per germline. In nucleotides, the CDR3 is TGTGCCTCGGAGGGCACGAACACTGAAGCTTTCTTT. Amino acids: CASEGTNTEAFF.

The DNA for the CDR3 is TGTGCCAGCACGCTCCCAATTGGTCTAGCGGGAGCAGATACGCAGTATTTT. Its translation is CASTLPIGLAGADTQYF. The chain links TRBV28 to TRBJ2-3; 10 bases fit TRBD2. The CDR3 extends over 17 amino acids. The junction had 14 bases not matched to a gene; V was cut back by 7 bases and J by 4 bases. CDR1 MDHEN and CDR2 SYDVKM come from the germline V gene.

V is TRBV4-3 and J is TRBJ2-7; 9 bases are a match to TRBD2. Germline V CDR1 and CDR2: LGHNA, YSLEER. After removal of 2 bases from V and 2 bases from J, the junction contained 7 bases not matched to a gene. There are 16 residues in the CDR3. The CDR3 sequence is CASSQSLTSGAYEQYF. The CDR3, as DNA: TGCGCCAGCAGCCAATCCTTGACTAGCGGAGCCTACGAGCAGTACTTC.

The chain couples TRBV29-1 to TRBJ1-3; TRBD1 matches 10 bases. Per the germline V gene, CDR1 is SQVTM and CDR2 is ANQGSEA. The CDR3 runs 15 residues. With 2 bases clipped from V and 2 bases from J, the junction kept 3 bases outside the gene matches. The CDR3 reads CSVEWGQGTGNTIYF. The CDR3 DNA reads as TGCAGCGTTGAATGGGGACAGGGGACTGGAAACACCATATATTTT.

The chain is built from TRBV13 and TRBJ1-4, with 7 bases that match TRBD1. This CDR3 comprises 15 residues. V shed 4 bases, J shed 11 bases, and the junction held 13 bases outside the gene matches. Germline CDR1 is PRHDT and CDR2 is FYEKMQ (reference sequence). CDR3: CASSSPRAGGKKLFF. DNA for the CDR3: TGTGCCAGCAGCTCCCCGAGGGCAGGGGGTAAGAAACTGTTTTTT.